Listed below are T cell receptor beta chains from one sample, sequenced in a study of T cell repertoires in cytomegalovirus infection. MiXCR was run by TCRdb on the reads, yielding one entry per CDR3 protein. There are around 740,000 distinct CDR3 sequences in the sample; roughly 36% occur only once, and 2.5% to 3% lies in the top ten. What was sequenced was PBMCs. These receptor sequences come from a human donor in good health (CMV status not recorded). Some clones in this sample may be carry-over from other donors' samples. The CDR3 runs from the conserved cysteine through the conserved F or W. D genes are given only for firm matches. For some rows the clone size is stated as once, few or many, or as a class when expanded; others skip it.

clone size: few
J gene: TRBJ2-5
V gene: TRBV28
D gene: TRBD2
CDR3 protein: CASSLYAGGRGEQETQYF
CDR3 DNA: TGTGCCAGCAGTTTATACGCGGGGGGACGGGGGGAACAAGAGACCCAGTACTTC

clone size: few
J gene: TRBJ1-5
V gene: TRBV28
D gene: -
CDR3 protein: CASSSTFPQPQHF
CDR3 DNA: TGTGCCAGCAGTTCGACATTCCCTCAGCCCCAGCATTTT

clone size: few
J gene: TRBJ1-5
V gene: TRBV20-1
D gene: -
CDR3 protein: CSARVSGQPQHF
CDR3 DNA: TGCAGTGCTAGAGTGTCAGGGCAGCCCCAGCATTTT

clone size: -
J gene: TRBJ2-1
V gene: TRBV5-4
D gene: TRBD2
CDR3 protein: CASSLTSGRSEQFF
CDR3 DNA: TGTGCCAGCAGCTTGACTAGCGGGAGGTCTGAGCAGTTCTTC

clone size: -
J gene: TRBJ1-6
V gene: TRBV12-3/TRBV12-4
D gene: TRBD1
CDR3 protein: CASRTQGAGNSPLHF
CDR3 DNA: TGTGCCAGCAGGACACAGGGGGCCGGGAATTCACCCCTCCACTTT

clone size: -
J gene: TRBJ2-7
V gene: TRBV11-2
D gene: TRBD1
CDR3 protein: CASSASGTGYYEKYF
CDR3 DNA: TGTGCCAGCAGCGCGTCCGGGACAGGCTACTACGAGAAGTACTTC

clone size: -
J gene: TRBJ2-1
V gene: TRBV5-4
D gene: TRBD1
CDR3 protein: CAGSFPGQGYNEQFF
CDR3 DNA: TGTGCCGGCAGCTTCCCGGGACAGGGTTACAATGAGCAGTTCTTC

clone size: -
J gene: TRBJ1-2
V gene: TRBV6-5
D gene: -
CDR3 protein: CASSYSSSANYGYTF
CDR3 DNA: TGTGCCAGCAGTTACTCGAGTAGCGCGAACTATGGCTACACCTTC

clone size: -
J gene: TRBJ2-1
V gene: TRBV6-2/TRBV6-3
D gene: TRBD2
CDR3 protein: CASRDGTSGRTHEQFF
CDR3 DNA: TGTGCCAGCAGGGACGGGACTAGCGGGAGGACCCATGAGCAGTTCTTC

clone size: -
J gene: TRBJ2-1
V gene: TRBV2
D gene: TRBD1
CDR3 protein: CASSDPGTGFNEQFF
CDR3 DNA: TGTGCCAGCAGTGACCCCGGGACAGGGTTTAATGAGCAGTTCTTC

clone size: -
J gene: TRBJ1-2
V gene: TRBV6-6
D gene: TRBD1
CDR3 protein: CASSPSGTAYGYTF
CDR3 DNA: TGTGCCAGCAGTCCCTCCGGGACAGCGTATGGCTACACCTTC

clone size: many
J gene: TRBJ1-5
V gene: TRBV7-2
D gene: -
CDR3 protein: CASSPGRGGNQPQHF
CDR3 DNA: TGTGCCAGCAGCCCGGGACGGGGAGGCAATCAGCCCCAGCATTTT

clone size: -
J gene: TRBJ1-1
V gene: TRBV4-1
D gene: -
CDR3 protein: CASSQRASNTEAFF
CDR3 DNA: TGCGCCAGCAGCCAGCGGGCCTCAAACACTGAAGCTTTCTTT

clone size: few
J gene: TRBJ2-3
V gene: TRBV7-2
D gene: -
CDR3 protein: CASSFGRFGSSDTQYF
CDR3 DNA: TGTGCCAGCAGCTTCGGTCGGTTCGGCTCATCGGATACGCAGTATTTT

clone size: -
J gene: TRBJ2-7
V gene: TRBV5-6
D gene: -
CDR3 protein: CASSAGLNKANEQYF
CDR3 DNA: TGTGCCAGCAGCGCGGGACTGAATAAGGCGAACGAGCAGTACTTC

clone size: -
J gene: TRBJ1-1
V gene: TRBV29-1
D gene: -
CDR3 protein: CSVVRRLNTEAFF
CDR3 DNA: TGCAGCGTTGTACGCAGACTGAACACTGAAGCTTTCTTT

clone size: many
J gene: TRBJ2-6
V gene: TRBV7-9
D gene: TRBD1
CDR3 protein: CASSLSSGTGVGGANVLTF
CDR3 DNA: TGTGCCAGCAGCCTCTCATCGGGGACAGGGGTCGGAGGGGCCAACGTCCTGACTTTC